The sequence of this T cell receptor (beta chain) was determined in a study of CXCR3-negative and CXCR3-positive naive CD8 T cells. The CDR3 covers 14 residues. CDR1 SGHKS and CDR2 YYEKEE come from the germline V gene (reference sequence). Study outcomes and limitations: Naive cells, whether CXCR3-negative or CXCR3-positive, had similar TRBV-TRBJ usage, while memory cells differed.

300,000 cells per CD8+ T cell subset were flow-sorted in triplicate. Naive CD8+ T cells carried a CD45RO-CCR7+CD27+CD95- phenotype. In regard to this clonotype: Its antigen is unidentified.

TRB cDNA libraries were made by UMI-labeled 5' RACE. TCRdb reprocessed the 5' RACE reads and keeps a single row for each CDR3 protein, giving no DNA. Its listing shows some 50,000 distinct CDR3 sequences. This TCR was sampled from a human donor in good health. Some clones in this sample may be carry-over from other donors' samples. The sample consisted of naive CXCR3- CD8+ T cells from blood. Subset noted: CD45RO-CCR7+CD27+CD95- naive CD8+ T cells lacking CXCR3 (TNR3-). The gene calls are TRBV5-5 and TRBJ2-5; TCRdb designates TRBD1, a call that cannot be tested without DNA. The CDR3: CASSLSLAAPTQYF.